This T cell receptor beta chain was captured by sequencing in a study of control samples from healthy donors and cancer patients. V lost 3 bases to trimming and J lost 1 base; unmatched junction nucleotides: 6. The germline gives CDR1 ENHRY, CDR2 SYGVKD. The CDR3 is made up of 18 amino acids. Here immunoSEQ multiplex PCR was the method, and the copy in TCRdb shows in-frame clones only, minus some. This sample has around 78,000 clones, with around 94% found just once. The source of this sequence is a young woman in good health. What was sequenced was blood. J is TRBJ2-6 and V is TRBV10-3; 10 nucleotides agree with TRBD1. The CDR3 region has the DNA TGTGCCATCAGTGAAGGGGACAGGGGAGGGTCTGGGGCCAACGTCCTGACTTTC. Translated, it gives CAISEGDRGGSGANVLTF.